The next 10 T cell receptor beta chains were all read from a single sample in a study of shared clonotypes between healthy human individuals. Only in-frame clones appear in the TCRdb table, and some are missing; sequencing was by immunoSEQ multiplex PCR. The sample includes some 2 million clones, over 85% seen only once; the top ten take roughly 1%. Naive CD8 cells were CD45RO-negative, positively selected for CCR7, excluding terminally differentiated effector memory CD45RA+ cells. Source material: naive CD8+ T cells sorted from blood. These receptors were taken from a young man in good health.

About this clone: Additional DNA sequences in this sample encode the identical CDR3. The chain is built from TRBV27 and TRBJ2-7; possible D gene TRBD1, 6 bases. CDR1 is MNHEY, CDR2 SMNVEV, per germline (reference sequence). The CDR3 is 13 residues long. The V gene lost 3 bases and the J gene lost 2 bases, with 8 bases spanning the gap. The CDR3 loop is CASSFKGAYEQYF. The DNA of the CDR3 is TGTGCCAGCAGTTTCAAGGGGGCCTACGAGCAGTACTTC.

V gene TRBV6-5 combines with J gene TRBJ1-1; tentative D call: TRBD1 (6 bases). V was shortened by 5 bases and J by 1 base, with 8 bases between the two germline ends. Germline V gene lookup returns CDR1 MNHEY and CDR2 SVGAGI. The length of the CDR3 is 13 residues. CDR3 residues: CASSGGANTEAFF. The CDR3 DNA is TGTGCCAGCAGTGGGGGGGCGAACACTGAAGCTTTCTTT.

This rearrangement joins TRBV27 to TRBJ2-7; 8 bases are shared with TRBD1. The junction had 11 bases not matched to a gene; V was cut back by 5 bases and J by 2 bases. There are 16 residues in the CDR3. Per the germline V gene, CDR1 is MNHEY and CDR2 is SMNVEV (reference sequence). The CDR3 reads CASSAISGTGTYEQYF. The CDR3 DNA is TGTGCCAGCAGTGCCATATCCGGGACAGGTACCTACGAGCAGTACTTC.

Only one count was recorded for this clone. This chain uses TRBV27 with TRBJ2-5; TRBD2 agrees at 12 bases. CDR3 length: 15 residues. The J segment lost 5 bases and the V segment lost 4 bases, leaving 5 bases of the junction unmatched. Germline assignment: CDR1 MNHEY and CDR2 SMNVEV (reference sequence). The CDR3 DNA sequence: TGTGCCAGCAGTTCACTAGCGGGGGGTGGGGAGACCCAGTACTTC. Amino acid sequence: CASSSLAGGGETQYF.

The gene calls are TRBV11-3 and TRBJ2-7, with D possibly being TRBD1 (6 bases). The germline V gene encodes CDR1 SGHNT and CDR2 YENEEA. Between the trimmed V and J ends, which lost 5 bases and 3 bases, there was a span of 8 bases. This CDR3 has 12 residues. The DNA of the CDR3 is TGTGCCAGCAGCAAGGACAGCTACGAGCAGTACTTC. Its protein product is CASSKDSYEQYF. Drawing the rest from reference TRBV11-3 and TRBJ2-7, the complete variable domain is EAGVVQSPRYKIIEKKQPVAFWCNPISGHNTLYWYLQNLGQGPELLIRYENEEAVDDSQLPKDRFSAERLKGVDSTLKIQPAELGDSAVYLCASSKDSYEQYFGPGTRLTVT.

V usage is TRBV10-3 and J usage is TRBJ2-7; 8 bases match TRBD1. The CDR3 totals 14 residues. Germline loops: CDR1 ENHRY, CDR2 SYGVKD. V lost 3 bases and J lost 5; bases outside the gene matches: 6. This chain's CDR3 is CAISDRQGADEQYF. CDR3 bases: TGTGCCATCAGTGATCGTCAGGGGGCTGACGAGCAGTACTTC.

This clone appeared once. The chain couples TRBV7-8 to TRBJ2-1, with 7 positions matching TRBD2. This CDR3 has 14 amino acids. Per germline, CDR1 SGHVS and CDR2 FQNEAQ. Unmatched junction bases numbered 3, after V lost 5 bases and J lost 2 bases. DNA for the CDR3: TGTGCCAGCAGCGACGGACTAGCCTACAATGAGCAGTTCTTC. Translation: CASSDGLAYNEQFF.

J is TRBJ2-1 and V is TRBV13; 7 positions agree with TRBD1. The CDR3 extends over 15 amino acids. Per germline, CDR1 PRHDT and CDR2 FYEKMQ (reference sequence). V shed 4 bases and J 3 bases; nucleotides not matched to a gene: 6. The CDR3 DNA reads TGTGCCAGCAGCTCCGACGGGACAGACTACAATGAGCAGTTCTTC. Amino acids: CASSSDGTDYNEQFF. The full variable domain, its missing parts supplied by reference TRBV13 and TRBJ2-1, is AAGVIQSPRHLIKEKRETATLKCYPIPRHDTVYWYQQGPGQDPQFLISFYEKMQSDKGSIPDRFSAQQFSDYHSELNMSSLELGDSALYFCASSSDGTDYNEQFFGPGTRLTVL.

Comment on this clone: This CDR3 is also generated by other DNA sequences in the sample. The V gene is TRBV30, the J gene TRBJ2-3, with a weak D call TRBD1 (5 bases). Germline V lookup: CDR1 GTSNPN, CDR2 SVGIG (reference sequence). The V end lost 0 bases, the J end lost 3 bases, and 10 bases lay between the germline ends. This CDR3 spans 14 amino acids. The CDR3 spells CAWSVGQGTDTQYF. In DNA form, the CDR3 reads TGTGCCTGGAGTGTAGGGCAGGGTACAGATACGCAGTATTTT.

V usage is TRBV7-9 and J usage is TRBJ1-1; the D is unclear. The CDR3 runs 15 residues. V lost 2 bases to trimming and J lost 1 base, with 11 bases between them. Per the germline V gene, CDR1 is SEHNR and CDR2 is FQNEAQ (reference sequence). The CDR3 bases are TGTGCCAGCAGCTTACACCGGACGGGGAACACTGAAGCTTTCTTT. It specifies CASSLHRTGNTEAFF. Full variable domain (missing parts from reference TRBV7-9 and TRBJ1-1): DTGVSQNPRHKITKRGQNVTFRCDPISEHNRLYWYRQTLGQGPEFLTYFQNEAQLEKSRLLSDRFSAERPKGSFSTLEIQRTEQGDSAMYLCASSLHRTGNTEAFFGQGTRLTVV.